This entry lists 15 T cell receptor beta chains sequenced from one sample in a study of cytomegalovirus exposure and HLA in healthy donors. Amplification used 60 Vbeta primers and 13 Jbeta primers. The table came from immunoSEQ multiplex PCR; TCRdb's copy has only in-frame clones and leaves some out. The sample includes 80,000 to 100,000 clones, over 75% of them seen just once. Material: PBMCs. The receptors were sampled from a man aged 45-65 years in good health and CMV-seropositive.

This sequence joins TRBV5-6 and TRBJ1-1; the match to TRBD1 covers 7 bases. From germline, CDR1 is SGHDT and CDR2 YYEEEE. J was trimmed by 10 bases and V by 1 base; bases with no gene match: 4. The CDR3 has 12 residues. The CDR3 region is CASSLSRGRAFF. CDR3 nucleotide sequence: TGTGCCAGCAGCTTGAGTAGGGGGCGAGCTTTCTTT.

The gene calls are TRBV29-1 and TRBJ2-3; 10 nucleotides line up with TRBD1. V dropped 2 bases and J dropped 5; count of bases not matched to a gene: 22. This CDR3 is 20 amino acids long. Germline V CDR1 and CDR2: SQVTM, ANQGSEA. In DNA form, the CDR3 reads TGCAGCGTTGAAAGGGGGTTCGGGGACAGGGGCTTAGGGCGAGGAGATACGCAGTATTTT. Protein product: CSVERGFGDRGLGRGDTQYF.

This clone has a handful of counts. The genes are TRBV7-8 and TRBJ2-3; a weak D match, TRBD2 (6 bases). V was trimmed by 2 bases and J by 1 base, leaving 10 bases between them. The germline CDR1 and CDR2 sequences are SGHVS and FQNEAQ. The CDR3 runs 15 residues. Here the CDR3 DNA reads TGTGCCAGCAGCTTAATGGGCGGGGGCACAGATACGCAGTATTTT. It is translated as CASSLMGGGTDTQYF.

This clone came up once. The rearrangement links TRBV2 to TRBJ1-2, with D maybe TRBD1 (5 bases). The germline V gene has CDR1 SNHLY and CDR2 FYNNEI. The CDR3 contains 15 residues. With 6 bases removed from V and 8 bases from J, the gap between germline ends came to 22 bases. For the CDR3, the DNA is TGTGCCAGCAGGGGGGGACCCACCGAGGGAATAGGCTACACCTTC. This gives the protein CASRGGPTEGIGYTF. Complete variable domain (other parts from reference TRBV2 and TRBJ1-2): EPEVTQTPSHQVTQMGQEVILRCVPISNHLYFYWYRQILGQKVEFLVSFYNNEISEKSEIFDDQFSVERPDGSNFTLKIRSTKLEDSAMYFCASRGGPTEGIGYTFGSGTRLTVV.

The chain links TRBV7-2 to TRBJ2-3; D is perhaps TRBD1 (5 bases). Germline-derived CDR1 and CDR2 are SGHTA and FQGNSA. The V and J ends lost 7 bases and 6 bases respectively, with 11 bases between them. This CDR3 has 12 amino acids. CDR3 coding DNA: TGTGCCAGCACCCTGGACATTGATACGCAGTATTTT. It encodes CASTLDIDTQYF.

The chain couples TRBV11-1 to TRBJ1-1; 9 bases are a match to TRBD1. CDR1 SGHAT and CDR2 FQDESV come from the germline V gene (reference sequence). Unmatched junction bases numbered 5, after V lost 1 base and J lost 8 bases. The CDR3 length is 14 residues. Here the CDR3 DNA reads TGTGCCAGCAGCTTAGAACAGGGGGCTGGGGAAGCTTTCTTT. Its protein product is CASSLEQGAGEAFF. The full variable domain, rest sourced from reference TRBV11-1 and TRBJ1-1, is EAEVAQSPRYKITEKSQAVAFWCDPISGHATLYWYRQILGQGPELLVQFQDESVVDDSQLPKDRFSAERLKGVDSTLKIQPAELGDSAMYLCASSLEQGAGEAFFGQGTRLTVV.

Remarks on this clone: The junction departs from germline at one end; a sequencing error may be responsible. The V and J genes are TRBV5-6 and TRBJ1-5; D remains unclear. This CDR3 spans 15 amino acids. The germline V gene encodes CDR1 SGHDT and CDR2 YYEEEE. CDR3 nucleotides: TGTGCCAGCAGCTTTGACGGGATGGGCAATCAGCCCCAGAATTTT. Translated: CASSFDGMGNQPQNF.

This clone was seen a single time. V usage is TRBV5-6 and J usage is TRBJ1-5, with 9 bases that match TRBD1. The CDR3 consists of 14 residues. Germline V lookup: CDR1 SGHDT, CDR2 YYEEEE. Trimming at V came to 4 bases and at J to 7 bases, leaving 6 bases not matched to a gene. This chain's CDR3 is CASSLGQGRQPQHF. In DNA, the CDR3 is TGTGCCAGCAGCCTAGGACAGGGGAGGCAGCCCCAGCATTTT.

CDR3 residues: CASSFLTTTNEKLFF. The DNA of the CDR3 is TGTGCCAGCAGCTTCCTGACAACAACTAATGAAAAACTGTTTTTT. The chain couples TRBV5-6 to TRBJ1-4; D is unclear. Per the germline V gene, CDR1 is SGHDT and CDR2 is YYEEEE. Between the trimmed V and J ends, which lost 2 bases and 0 bases, there was a span of 8 bases. This CDR3 region has 15 residues.

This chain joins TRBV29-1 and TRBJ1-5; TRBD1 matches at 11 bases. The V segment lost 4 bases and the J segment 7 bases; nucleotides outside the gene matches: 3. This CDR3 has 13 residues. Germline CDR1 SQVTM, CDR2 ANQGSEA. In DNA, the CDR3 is TGCAGCGTTGTAGGGACAGGGGGACAGCCCCAGCATTTT. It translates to CSVVGTGGQPQHF.

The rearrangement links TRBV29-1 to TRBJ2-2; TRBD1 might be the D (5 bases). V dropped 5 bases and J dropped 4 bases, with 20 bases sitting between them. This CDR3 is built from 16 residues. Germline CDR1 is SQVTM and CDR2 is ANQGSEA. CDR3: CSVRATAYVSTGELFF. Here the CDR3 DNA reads TGCAGCGTTAGGGCGACAGCGTACGTTTCCACCGGGGAGCTGTTTTTT.

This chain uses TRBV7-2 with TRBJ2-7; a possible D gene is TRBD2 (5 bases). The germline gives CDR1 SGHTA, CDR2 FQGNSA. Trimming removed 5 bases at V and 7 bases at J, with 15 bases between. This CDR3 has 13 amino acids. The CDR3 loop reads CASSTELGGEQYF. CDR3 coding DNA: TGTGCCAGCAGCACAGAACTAGGAGGAGAGCAGTACTTC.

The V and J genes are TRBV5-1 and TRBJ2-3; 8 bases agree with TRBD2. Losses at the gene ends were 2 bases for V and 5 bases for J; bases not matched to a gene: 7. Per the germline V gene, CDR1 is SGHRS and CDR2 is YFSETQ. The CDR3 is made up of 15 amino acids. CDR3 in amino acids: CASSFGGGLGDTQYF. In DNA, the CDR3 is TGCGCCAGCAGCTTCGGGGGGGGCCTAGGAGATACGCAGTATTTT.

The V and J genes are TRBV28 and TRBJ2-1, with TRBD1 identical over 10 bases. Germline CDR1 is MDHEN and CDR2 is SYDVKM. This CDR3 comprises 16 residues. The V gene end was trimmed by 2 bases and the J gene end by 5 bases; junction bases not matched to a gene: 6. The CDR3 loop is CASSLGTGVTDNEQFF. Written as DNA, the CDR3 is TGTGCCAGCAGTTTAGGGACAGGGGTAACGGACAATGAGCAGTTCTTC.

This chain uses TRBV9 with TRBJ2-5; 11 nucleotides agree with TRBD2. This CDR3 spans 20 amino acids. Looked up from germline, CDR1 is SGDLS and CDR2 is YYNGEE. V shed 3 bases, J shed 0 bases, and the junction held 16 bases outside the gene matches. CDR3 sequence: CASSGTPGLAGGPYQETQYF. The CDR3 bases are TGTGCCAGCAGCGGAACCCCGGGGCTAGCGGGGGGTCCGTACCAAGAGACCCAGTACTTC.